The rows below give T cell receptor beta chains drawn from one sample of a study of blood T cell repertoires in COVID-19. TCRdb's copy holds only in-frame clones and misses some; the assay was immunoSEQ multiplex PCR. The data contain approximately 70,000 clones, over 70% of them seen just once; the ten biggest clones take up under 3%. The specimen sequenced was peripheral blood. Receptor source: a man older than 75 with active or convalescent COVID-19. Each CDR3 is given with its conserved first and last residue. A D gene is named only where the DNA matches it firmly. Size is omitted from some rows. Given values are once, few, many or a class for expanded clones.

TRBV30	.	TRBJ1-2	once	CAWSAPRVVNYGYTF	TGTGCCTGGAGTGCACCGCGGGTGGTGAACTATGGCTACACCTTC
TRBV6-5	.	TRBJ1-6	.	CASSGGGRNNSPLHF	TGTGCCAGCAGCGGGGGGGGACGGAATAATTCACCCCTCCACTTT
TRBV4-2	TRBD1	TRBJ1-3	.	CASRPGTGDGDTIYF	TGTGCCAGCAGACCGGGGACAGGGGATGGGGACACCATATATTTT
TRBV11-3	TRBD2	TRBJ2-5	.	CASSLAGLAGQETQYF	TGTGCCAGCAGCTTAGCGGGACTAGCAGGCCAAGAGACCCAGTACTTC
TRBV19	.	TRBJ1-6	.	CASSTRDSAGSPLHF	TGTGCCAGTAGTACCCGCGACAGCGCGGGGTCACCCCTCCACTTT
TRBV18	.	TRBJ2-1	.	CASSPLSSYNEQFF	TGTGCCAGCTCGCCCCTTAGCTCCTACAATGAGCAGTTCTTC
TRBV4-2	.	TRBJ1-2	.	CASSQPRQVGASYGYTF	TGTGCCAGCAGCCAACCTAGACAGGTTGGAGCATCGTATGGCTACACCTTC
TRBV2	TRBD1	TRBJ1-5	.	CASSRDSYQPQHF	TGTGCCAGCAGTCGGGACAGCTATCAGCCCCAGCATTTT
TRBV2	TRBD1	TRBJ2-7	.	CASRGTAYEQYF	TGTGCCAGCAGGGGGACAGCCTACGAGCAGTACTTC
TRBV6-1	TRBD1	TRBJ2-1	.	CASSDPGQGLNEQFF	TGTGCCAGCAGTGATCCGGGACAGGGACTCAATGAGCAGTTCTTC
TRBV7-9	TRBD2	TRBJ2-3	once	CASSRLAGGLRSSTDTQYF	TGTGCCAGCAGCAGACTAGCGGGGGGCCTTCGTTCTAGCACAGATACGCAGTATTTT
TRBV7-2	TRBD1	TRBJ1-6	.	CASSSGTGGSALHF	TGTGCCAGCAGCTCCGGGACAGGGGGATCGGCCCTCCACTTT
TRBV19	TRBD2	TRBJ2-7	.	CASSSTLAGVSYEQYF	TGTGCCAGTAGTTCGACCCTAGCGGGAGTAAGCTACGAGCAGTACTTC
TRBV20-1	.	TRBJ2-3	.	CSASEAKTSTDTQYF	TGCAGTGCTAGTGAGGCTAAGACTAGCACAGATACGCAGTATTTT
TRBV4-1	.	TRBJ1-5	.	CASSPADGSGQPQHF	TGCGCCAGCAGCCCGGCCGACGGGAGTGGACAGCCCCAGCATTTT
TRBV29-1	TRBD2	TRBJ2-1	.	CSVPRGLAGGSYNEQFF	TGCAGCGTTCCTCGGGGACTAGCGGGAGGCTCCTACAATGAGCAGTTCTTC